Detailed here is one T cell receptor beta chain. The CDR3 spans 15 residues. Germline assignment: CDR1 MNHEY and CDR2 SMNVEV (reference sequence). Unmatched junction bases numbered 3, after V lost 3 bases and J lost 4 bases. This entry belongs to a study of T cell responses to AZD1222 COVID-19 vaccine. TCRdb keeps only in-frame clones here, not all; method: immunoSEQ multiplex PCR. The table lists approximately 110,000 clones, 80% to 95% of them singletons. The specimen comprised peripheral blood, sampled 28 days after the second AZD1222 dose. This chain joins TRBV27 and TRBJ1-3; 10 bases line up with TRBD1. The sequence was obtained from an adult who received the AZD1222 COVID-19 vaccine. CDR3 amino acids: CASSFRQGAGNTIYF. Here the CDR3 DNA reads TGTGCCAGCAGTTTCCGACAGGGGGCAGGAAACACCATATATTTT.